The 23 T cell receptor beta chains below were found in one sample sequenced in a study of cytomegalovirus exposure and HLA in healthy donors. The primer mix had 60 Vbeta and 13 Jbeta primers. Profiled with immunoSEQ multiplex PCR; TCRdb holds only in-frame clones, not every one. The table shows more than 110,000 clones, with 77% occurring only once. The specimen sequenced was PBMCs. The receptors come from a woman aged 45-60 years in good health and CMV-seronegative.

Note on this clone: Other nucleotide sequences in the sample specify the same CDR3. The V call is TRBV15, the J call TRBJ1-1; TRBD1 might be the D (6 bases). Germline V gene data show CDR1 as LNHNV and CDR2 as YYDKDF (reference sequence). The CDR3 has 12 residues. Trimming removed 5 bases at V and 6 bases at J, with 10 bases between. CDR3 protein: CATSASGAEAFF. Written as DNA, the CDR3 is TGTGCCACCAGCGCTTCAGGGGCTGAAGCTTTCTTT.

This chain links TRBV5-1 with TRBJ2-2; a possible D gene is TRBD2 (6 bases). This CDR3 spans 16 amino acids. Trimming removed 2 bases at V and 6 bases at J, with 17 bases between. Germline values: CDR1 SGHRS, CDR2 YFSETQ. The CDR3 loop reads CASSFFAASAAGELFF. DNA for the CDR3: TGCGCCAGCAGCTTCTTTGCGGCTAGCGCCGCCGGGGAGCTGTTTTTT.

The chain links TRBV7-2 to TRBJ2-2, with D tentatively TRBD1 (5 bases). This CDR3 comprises 15 residues. From germline, CDR1 is SGHTA and CDR2 FQGNSA. V lost 2 bases, J lost 4 bases, and 11 bases lay in between. In DNA form, the CDR3 reads TGTGCCAGCAGCTTACTAATGGGGCGCACCGGGGAGCTGTTTTTT. It translates to CASSLLMGRTGELFF. Variable domain in full (rest from reference TRBV7-2 and TRBJ2-2): GAGVSQSPSNKVTEKGKDVELRCDPISGHTALYWYRQSLGQGLEFLIYFQGNSAPDKSGLPSDRFSAERTGGSVSTLTIQRTQQEDSAVYLCASSLLMGRTGELFFGEGSRLTVL.

The V and J genes are TRBV29-1 and TRBJ1-3; D call uncertain. Germline CDR1 is SQVTM and CDR2 is ANQGSEA. Trimming took off 4 bases at V and 0 bases at J, with 7 bases between the two ends. CDR3 size: 13 residues. The CDR3 DNA reads as TGCAGCGTTGGCGGCGACTCTGGAAACACCATATATTTT. Protein product: CSVGGDSGNTIYF.

This clone was detected once. This rearrangement joins TRBV5-1 to TRBJ1-1, with TRBD1 matching 7 bases. The CDR3 totals 14 residues. Germline V CDR1 and CDR2: SGHRS, YFSETQ. The trim removed 4 bases at V and 7 bases at J, leaving 10 bases unmatched. The DNA of the CDR3 is TGCGCCAGCAGCATTGGAACAGGGGAATTTGAAGCTTTCTTT. It translates to CASSIGTGEFEAFF. The full variable domain, its missing parts supplied by reference TRBV5-1 and TRBJ1-1, is KAGVTQTPRYLIKTRGQQVTLSCSPISGHRSVSWYQQTPGQGLQFLFEYFSETQRNKGNFPGRFSGRQFSNSRSEMNVSTLELGDSALYLCASSIGTGEFEAFFGQGTRLTVV.

The gene calls are TRBV6-5 and TRBJ2-2, with 8 bases identical to TRBD2. CDR3 length: 15 residues. Germline assignment: CDR1 MNHEY and CDR2 SVGAGI. V was clipped by 5 bases and J by 4 bases; unmatched bases: 6. This chain's CDR3 is CASSQKRGSTGELFF. The CDR3 DNA is TGTGCCAGCAGTCAGAAGCGGGGGAGCACCGGGGAGCTGTTTTTT.

The chain uses TRBV9 and TRBJ2-7, with a tentative D call TRBD2 (5 bases). Germline CDR1 and CDR2: SGDLS and YYNGEE. V was cut by 4 bases and J by 3 bases, with 14 bases left in between. CDR3 size: 14 residues. This CDR3 reads CASSFSDQDYEQYF. The CDR3 DNA is TGTGCCAGCAGCTTTAGCGACCAAGACTACGAGCAGTACTTC. The full variable domain, rest sourced from reference TRBV9 and TRBJ2-7, is DSGVTQTPKHLITATGQRVTLRCSPRSGDLSVYWYQQSLDQGLQFLIQYYNGEERAKGNILERFSAQQFPDLHSELNLSSLELGDSALYFCASSFSDQDYEQYFGPGTRLTVT.

This clone came up a few times. The gene calls are TRBV2 and TRBJ2-7, with a tentative D call TRBD2 (6 bases). Germline-derived CDR1 and CDR2 are SNHLY and FYNNEI. This CDR3 region has 16 residues. Trimming took 5 bases from V and 3 from J, leaving 20 bases between them. The CDR3 DNA follows: TGTGCCAGCAGTCCGACTAGGGCTAACTATGACTACGAGCAGTACTTC. Amino acid sequence: CASSPTRANYDYEQYF.

The chain joins TRBV7-2 to TRBJ2-1; the D gene is possibly TRBD1 (5 bases). V was clipped by 2 bases and J by 4 bases, with 9 bases between them. CDR3 length equals 14 residues. Germline loops: CDR1 SGHTA, CDR2 FQGNSA. The CDR3 region is CASSLRQFYNEQFF. CDR3 nucleotide sequence: TGTGCCAGCAGCTTACGACAGTTTTACAATGAGCAGTTCTTC.

CDR3 sequence (DNA): TGTGCCAGCAGTCCATACGAGGGGGCGGGCGGCTACACCTTC. Translated, it gives CASSPYEGAGGYTF. The genes are TRBV6-5 and TRBJ1-2, with 7 bases fitting TRBD1. CDR3 length: 14 amino acids. In germline, CDR1 is MNHEY, CDR2 SVGAGI. The V segment lost 5 bases and the J segment 8 bases; nucleotides outside the gene matches: 11.

This chain links TRBV7-8 with TRBJ1-1; 7 nucleotides agree with TRBD1. Germline V lookup: CDR1 SGHVS, CDR2 FQNEAQ. V was clipped by 0 bases and J by 4 bases; unmatched bases: 5. The CDR3 is 15 residues long. The CDR3 DNA reads as TGTGCCAGCAGCTTAGCGATACAGGGGAGCACTGAAGCTTTCTTT. This translates into CASSLAIQGSTEAFF.

This chain uses TRBV2 with TRBJ2-2; D is unresolved. V dropped 7 bases and J dropped 9 bases, with 12 bases sitting between them. The CDR3 is 12 residues long. CDR1 SNHLY and CDR2 FYNNEI come from the germline V gene. The CDR3 loop reads CASKETVRELFF. As DNA, the CDR3 is TGTGCCAGCAAAGAAACTGTAAGGGAGCTGTTTTTT.

This clone was seen more than once but under ten times. V gene TRBV6-1 combines with J gene TRBJ2-5; possible D gene TRBD1, 6 bases. Trimming took off 4 bases at V and 1 base at J, with 13 bases between the two ends. This CDR3 is built from 15 residues. The germline gives CDR1 MNHNS, CDR2 SASEGT. The CDR3 here is CASSVNDRIQETQYF. Here the CDR3 DNA reads TGTGCCAGCAGTGTAAACGACAGGATCCAAGAGACCCAGTACTTC.

V usage is TRBV6-1 and J usage is TRBJ1-4, with 7 positions matching TRBD1. The J segment lost 7 bases and the V segment lost 4 bases, leaving 3 bases of the junction unmatched. Looked up from germline, CDR1 is MNHNS and CDR2 is SASEGT. The CDR3 runs 13 residues. CDR3 DNA: TGTGCCAGCAGTGTTAGGGGGCGTGAAAAACTGTTTTTT. It yields the protein CASSVRGREKLFF.

V is TRBV7-2 and J is TRBJ1-5; no definite D call. This CDR3 is 15 amino acids long. CDR1 SGHTA and CDR2 FQGNSA come from the germline V gene. Trimming took 1 base from V and 1 from J, leaving 8 bases between them. In nucleotides, the CDR3 is TGTGCCAGCAGCTTAGGGGTAGCGAGCAATCAGCCCCAGCATTTT. Protein product: CASSLGVASNQPQHF.

The CDR3 coding sequence is TGTGCCAGCAGCTTAGGGGACAGGGCCACCTTAGATGGCTACACCTTC. Its translation is CASSLGDRATLDGYTF. The V gene is TRBV7-9, the J gene TRBJ1-2; 9 nucleotides align to TRBD1. Looked up from germline, CDR1 is SEHNR and CDR2 is FQNEAQ (reference sequence). After removal of 1 base from V and 6 bases from J, the junction contained 9 bases not matched to a gene. The CDR3 spans 16 residues.

The chain has TRBV4-1 and TRBJ2-2, with 7 bases identical to TRBD2. The germline gives CDR1 MGHRA, CDR2 YSYEKL. V gave up 0 bases and J gave up 7 bases; unmatched junction bases: 14. This CDR3 is built from 18 residues. The CDR3 here is CASSQDSGGGRPGGELFF. CDR3 DNA: TGCGCCAGCAGCCAAGATAGCGGCGGGGGACGCCCTGGCGGGGAGCTGTTTTTT.

The J gene is TRBJ1-1, the V gene TRBV4-1; tentatively, D is TRBD1 (6 bases). The CDR3 runs to 17 residues. Deletions cut 0 bases from V and 5 bases from J, with 19 bases between. The germline V gene encodes CDR1 MGHRA and CDR2 YSYEKL. The DNA of the CDR3 is TGCGCCAGCAGCCAAGAGAGACTACGGGGGGCGAGGACTGAAGCTTTCTTT. It encodes CASSQERLRGARTEAFF.

This clone has a single count. V and J are TRBV28 and TRBJ2-5; possibly TRBD1 for D (6 bases). Germline V gene sequence: CDR1 MDHEN, CDR2 SYDVKM. V dropped 5 bases and J dropped 4 bases, with 17 bases sitting between them. This CDR3 is 15 amino acids long. This CDR3 reads CASSPVRGLRETQYF. The CDR3 region has the DNA TGTGCCAGCAGTCCGGTCAGGGGCCTGAGAGAGACCCAGTACTTC.

The J gene is TRBJ2-3, the V gene TRBV10-1, with TRBD1 matching 7 bases. CDR1 is WNHNN, CDR2 SYGVQD, per germline (reference sequence). This CDR3 comprises 17 residues. Unmatched junction bases numbered 12, after V lost 3 bases and J lost 3 bases. The CDR3 protein is CASSDHGTVEVTDTQYF. The CDR3, as DNA: TGCGCCAGCAGTGACCACGGGACAGTAGAAGTAACAGATACGCAGTATTTT.

This chain connects TRBV6-6 to TRBJ2-3; weak D call: TRBD1 (5 bases). The CDR3 runs 15 residues. Germline CDR1 is MNHNY and CDR2 is SVGAGI (reference sequence). Trimming shortened V by 3 bases and J by 5 bases, and 15 bases separated the two germline ends. The chain's CDR3 is CASSYSLSRGDTQYF. In DNA, the CDR3 is TGTGCCAGCAGTTATAGCCTTTCAAGGGGAGATACGCAGTATTTT.

In its sample, this clone was seen once. This chain connects TRBV28 to TRBJ2-7, with a weak D call TRBD1 (6 bases). V lost 6 bases, J lost 4 bases, and 16 bases lay in between. In germline, CDR1 is MDHEN, CDR2 SYDVKM. The CDR3 runs 14 residues. The CDR3, as DNA: TGTGCCAGCAGATCCCCTAGGACAGTGTACGAGCAGTACTTC. Encoded protein: CASRSPRTVYEQYF.

The chain employs TRBV6-1 and TRBJ1-1; maybe TRBD1 (6 bases). CDR1 is MNHNS, CDR2 SASEGT, per germline. The CDR3 runs to 13 residues. Trimming removed 5 bases at V and 3 bases at J, with 10 bases between. CDR3 residues: CASSRRQDTEAFF. In DNA form, the CDR3 reads TGTGCCAGCAGTCGTCGACAGGACACTGAAGCTTTCTTT.